The clone carrying this T cell receptor beta chain was counted many times. The antigen remains unidentified. This record belongs to a study of regulatory T cells in long-lasting Graves disease. Study-wide points: Persistent Graves' patients showed reduced TCR diversity versus newly diagnosed patients.

The trim removed 3 bases at V and 5 bases at J, leaving 7 bases unmatched. The CDR3 spans 15 residues. Germline assignment: CDR1 MRHNA and CDR2 SNTAGT. Described time point: newly diagnosed GD, antithyroid drugs for less than 3 months. From PBMCs, RNA was extracted and then used to make the TCR library. Each of the patients was recruited from an endocrinology department situated in Xi'an, China. TCR beta libraries were built with iRepertoire HTBI primers and Arm-PCR of CDR3 regions. Using its own MiXCR run on the multiplex PCR reads, TCRdb lists one record per CDR3 protein. This sample carries some 250,000 distinct CDR3 sequences, 15% to 20% of them seen once, and the ten largest clones take about 20%.

V and J are TRBV6-4 and TRBJ2-7; 10 nucleotides agree with TRBD1. This TCR was recovered from a female donor with Graves disease. Specimen: peripheral blood mononuclear cells (PBMCs), collected at new diagnosis, from a patient treated with antithyroid drugs. The CDR3: CASSEGTGETNEQYF. The CDR3 DNA sequence: TGTGCCAGCAGTGAGGGGACAGGGGAGACCAACGAGCAGTACTTC.